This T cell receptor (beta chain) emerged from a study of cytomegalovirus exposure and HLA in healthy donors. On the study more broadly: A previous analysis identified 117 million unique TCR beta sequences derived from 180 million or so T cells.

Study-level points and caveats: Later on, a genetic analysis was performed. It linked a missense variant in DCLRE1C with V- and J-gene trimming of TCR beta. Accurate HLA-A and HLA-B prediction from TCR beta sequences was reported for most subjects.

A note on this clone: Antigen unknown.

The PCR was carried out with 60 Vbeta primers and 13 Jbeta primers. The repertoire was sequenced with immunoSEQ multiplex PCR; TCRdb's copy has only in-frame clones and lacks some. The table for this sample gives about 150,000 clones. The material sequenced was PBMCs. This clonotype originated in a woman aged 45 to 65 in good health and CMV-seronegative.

CDR3 sequence reads: CASSLAPGSKNSPLHF. The CDR3 DNA reads as TGTGCCAGCAGCTTAGCCCCGGGATCCAAAAATTCACCCCTCCACTTT. The chain links TRBV7-8 to TRBJ1-6; D is ambiguous. With 0 bases removed from V and 7 bases from J, the gap between germline ends came to 13 bases. Germline V CDR1 and CDR2: SGHVS, FQNEAQ. CDR3 length: 16 residues. Full variable domain (rest looked up from reference TRBV7-8 and TRBJ1-6): GAGVSQSPRYKVAKRGQDVALRCDPISGHVSLFWYQQALGQGPEFLTYFQNEAQLDKSGLPSDRFFAERPEGSVSTLKIQRTQQEDSAVYLCASSLAPGSKNSPLHFGNGTRLTVT.